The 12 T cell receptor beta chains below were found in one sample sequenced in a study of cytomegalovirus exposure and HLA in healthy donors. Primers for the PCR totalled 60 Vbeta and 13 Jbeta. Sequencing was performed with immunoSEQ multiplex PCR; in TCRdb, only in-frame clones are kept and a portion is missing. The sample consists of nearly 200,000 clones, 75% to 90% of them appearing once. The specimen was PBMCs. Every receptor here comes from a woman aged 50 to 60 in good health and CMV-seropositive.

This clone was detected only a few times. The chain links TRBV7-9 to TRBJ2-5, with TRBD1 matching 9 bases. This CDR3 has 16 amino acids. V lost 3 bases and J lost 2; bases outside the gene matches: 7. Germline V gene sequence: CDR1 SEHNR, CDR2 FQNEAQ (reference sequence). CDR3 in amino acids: CASSFFLDRGQETQYF. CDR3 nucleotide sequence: TGTGCCAGCAGCTTTTTTTTGGACAGGGGTCAAGAGACCCAGTACTTC.

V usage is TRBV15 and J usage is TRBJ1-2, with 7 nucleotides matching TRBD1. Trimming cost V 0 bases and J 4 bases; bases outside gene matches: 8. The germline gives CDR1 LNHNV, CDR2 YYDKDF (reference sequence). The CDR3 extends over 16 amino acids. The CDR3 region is CATSRERTGEVYGYTF. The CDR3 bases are TGTGCCACCAGCAGAGAAAGGACAGGAGAGGTCTATGGCTACACCTTC.

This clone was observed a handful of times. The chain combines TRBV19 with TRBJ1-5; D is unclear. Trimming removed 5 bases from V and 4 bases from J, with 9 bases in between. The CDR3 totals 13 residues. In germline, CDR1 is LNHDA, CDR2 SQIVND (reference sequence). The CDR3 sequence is CASSQALNQPQHF. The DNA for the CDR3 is TGTGCCAGTAGTCAGGCCCTAAATCAGCCCCAGCATTTT.

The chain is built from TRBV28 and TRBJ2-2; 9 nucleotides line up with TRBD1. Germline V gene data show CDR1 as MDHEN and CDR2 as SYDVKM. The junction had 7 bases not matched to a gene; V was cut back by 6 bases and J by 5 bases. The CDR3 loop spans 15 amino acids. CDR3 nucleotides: TGTGCCAGCAGACGTACAGGGGGCTGGACCGGGGAGCTGTTTTTT. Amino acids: CASRRTGGWTGELFF.

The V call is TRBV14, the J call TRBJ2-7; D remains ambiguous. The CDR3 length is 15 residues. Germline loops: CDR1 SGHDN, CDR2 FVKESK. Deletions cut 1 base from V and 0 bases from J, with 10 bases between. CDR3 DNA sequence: TGTGCCAGCAGCCAAGGCGGTGGCCGCTCCTACGAGCAGTACTTC. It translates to CASSQGGGRSYEQYF.

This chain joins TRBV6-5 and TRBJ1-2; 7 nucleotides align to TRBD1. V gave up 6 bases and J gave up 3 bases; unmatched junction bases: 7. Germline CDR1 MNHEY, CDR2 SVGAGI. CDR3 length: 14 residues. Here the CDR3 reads CASRLWGTDYGYTF. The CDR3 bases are TGTGCCAGCAGACTATGGGGGACAGACTATGGCTACACCTTC.

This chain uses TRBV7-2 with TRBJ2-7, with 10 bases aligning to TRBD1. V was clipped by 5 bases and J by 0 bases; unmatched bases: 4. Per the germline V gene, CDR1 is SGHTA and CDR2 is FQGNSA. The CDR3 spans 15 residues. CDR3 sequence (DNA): TGTGCCAGCAGCCAGGACAGGGGGAGCTCCTACGAGCAGTACTTC. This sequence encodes CASSQDRGSSYEQYF.

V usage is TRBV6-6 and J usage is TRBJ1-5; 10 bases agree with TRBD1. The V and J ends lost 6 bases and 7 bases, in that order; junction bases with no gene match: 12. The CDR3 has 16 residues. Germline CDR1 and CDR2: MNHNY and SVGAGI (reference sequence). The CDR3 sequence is CASRNPWGTGDQPQHF. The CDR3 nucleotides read TGTGCCAGCAGAAACCCCTGGGGGACAGGGGACCAGCCCCAGCATTTT.

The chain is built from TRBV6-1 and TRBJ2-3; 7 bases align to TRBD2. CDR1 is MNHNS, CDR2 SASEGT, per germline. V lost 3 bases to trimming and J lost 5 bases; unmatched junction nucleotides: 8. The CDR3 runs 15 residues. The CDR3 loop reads CASSDGGNTKDTQYF. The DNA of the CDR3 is TGTGCCAGCAGTGACGGGGGGAATACGAAAGATACGCAGTATTTT.

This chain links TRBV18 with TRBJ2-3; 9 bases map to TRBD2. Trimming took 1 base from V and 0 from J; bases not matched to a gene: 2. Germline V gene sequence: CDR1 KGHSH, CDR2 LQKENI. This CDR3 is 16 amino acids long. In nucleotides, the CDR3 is TGTGCCAGCTCACCACTCCTAGCGGGGAGCACAGATACGCAGTATTTT. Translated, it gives CASSPLLAGSTDTQYF.

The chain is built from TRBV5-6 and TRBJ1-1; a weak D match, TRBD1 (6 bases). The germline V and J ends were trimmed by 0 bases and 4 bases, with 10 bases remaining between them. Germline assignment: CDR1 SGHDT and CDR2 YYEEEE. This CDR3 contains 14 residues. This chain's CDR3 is CASSLEQGGTEAFF. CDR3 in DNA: TGTGCCAGCAGCTTGGAACAGGGCGGCACTGAAGCTTTCTTT.

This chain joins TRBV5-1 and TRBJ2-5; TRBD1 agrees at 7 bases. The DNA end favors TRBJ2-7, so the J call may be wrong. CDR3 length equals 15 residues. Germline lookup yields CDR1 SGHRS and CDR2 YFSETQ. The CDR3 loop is CASSLETGTSYEQYF. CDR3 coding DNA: TGCGCCAGCAGCTTGGAGACAGGGACCTCCTACGAGCAGTACTTC.